This T cell receptor (beta chain) was obtained from a study of blood T cell repertoires in COVID-19. Looking at the study overall: COVID-19 samples, acute and convalescent, were from the United States, Italy and Spain. PBMCs, B-cell-depleted T cells, or T cells were the source of the cDNA or gDNA that made up the material.

With 5 bases removed from V and 0 bases from J, the gap between germline ends came to 7 bases. This CDR3 is built from 13 residues. Germline CDR1 is MNHEY and CDR2 is SVGAGI. Allocation to cohorts depended on clinical history reported by the participants. Symptom resolution, clearance, or two negative PCRs marked the recovered donors of Cohort 3. Produced via immunoSEQ multiplex PCR; TCRdb's table is partial and in-frame only. The profile shows around 310,000 clones, about 87% of them singletons. The TCR comes from a man younger than 45 who had recovered from COVID-19. Sequenced: PBMCs or T cells enriched from blood (not recorded which). The V gene is TRBV6-5, the J gene TRBJ2-5; D not certain. The CDR3 loop is CASSQMYQETQYF. The CDR3, as DNA: TGTGCCAGCAGTCAGATGTACCAAGAGACCCAGTACTTC.